This is a list of T cell receptor beta chains from one sample in a study of CD8 T cells in ankylosing spondylitis. MiXCR, run by TCRdb on the 5' RACE reads, gives a single entry per CDR3 protein. The table lists 85,000 to 100,000 distinct CDR3 sequences, 7.5% to 9% of them singletons. Sequenced sample: blood, either unsorted or a sorted T cell fraction (not recorded which). These receptor sequences come from a male donor with ankylosing spondylitis or in good health (not recorded which). Each CDR3 is given with its conserved first and last residue. The D gene is left open where the match is weak. Each size is once, few, many or a size class.

CDR3 length	V gene	D gene	clone size	J gene	CDR3 DNA	CDR3 protein
11	TRBV30	TRBD2	many	TRBJ2-1	TGTGCCTGGAGTGAAAGCGGGGGCCAGTTCTTC	CAWSESGGQFF
16	TRBV24-1	TRBD1	many	TRBJ2-2	TGTGCCACCAGTGATCCGGGACAGGGGGATACCGGGGAGCTGTTTTTT	CATSDPGQGDTGELFF
15	TRBV29-1	.	many	TRBJ2-3	TGCAGCGTTGAACGGGACGGATCTAGCACAGATACGCAGTATTTT	CSVERDGSSTDTQYF
13	TRBV27	TRBD1	many	TRBJ1-6	TGTGCCAGTACAGGGGAGCGTAATTCACCCCTCCACTTT	CASTGERNSPLHF
15	TRBV5-1	TRBD2	many	TRBJ2-3	TGCGCCAGCAGCTTACCTAGCGGGGGCTCAGATACGCAGTATTTT	CASSLPSGGSDTQYF
14	TRBV12-3/TRBV12-4	.	many	TRBJ1-5	TGTGCCAGCAGTCGTCAGGGAGGAGGGCAGCCCCAGCATTTT	CASSRQGGGQPQHF
16	TRBV6-5	.	many	TRBJ2-2	TGTGCCAGCAGTTACGCCGGGCGACAAGGGGCCGGGGAGCTGTTTTTT	CASSYAGRQGAGELFF
14	TRBV5-1	TRBD1	many	TRBJ2-5	TGCGCCAGCAGCAAGGGACAGGGCGGAGAGACCCAGTACTTC	CASSKGQGGETQYF
12	TRBV19	.	many	TRBJ1-4	TGTGCCAGTACCATCGGCGGGGAAAAACTGTTTTTT	CASTIGGEKLFF
15	TRBV30	.	many	TRBJ1-5	TGTGCCTGGAGTGAATATGGGGGAAGCAATCAGCCCCAGCATTTT	CAWSEYGGSNQPQHF